This TCR beta chain is drawn from a study of T cell repertoires in cytomegalovirus infection. Study-wide background: Evidence of both CMV infection and a matching HLA type came from public TCR beta signatures.

Note on this clonotype: Its specificity is unknown.

Trimming pared 2 bases from V and 1 base from J, leaving 12 bases between. CDR1 is SQVTM and CDR2 is ANQGSEA in the germline V gene. This CDR3 spans 14 amino acids. A single record per CDR3 protein comes from TCRdb applying MiXCR to the reads. The sample has 200,000 to 300,000 distinct CDR3 sequences, roughly an eighth seen once; the top ten hold 1.5% to 2%. Study conclusions and caveats: Using cumulative public TCR beta family frequency, the authors identified those who carried CMV together with the relevant HLA.

This TCR was recovered from a human donor in good health (CMV status not recorded). Some clones in this sample may be carry-over from other donors' samples. The J gene is TRBJ2-7, the V gene TRBV29-1; D is undetermined. Material: PBMCs. The CDR3 reads CSVEFGRHSYEQYF. CDR3 nucleotide sequence: TGCAGCGTTGAATTTGGGCGCCATTCCTACGAGCAGTACTTC.